This record covers a single TCR beta chain. The table lists this clonotype with many counts. The antigen it recognizes is unknown. There are no base qualities to consult, and no much larger clone falls within one base. Spanning cysteine to phenylalanine, the CDR3 consists of 13 amino acids. This entry keeps only the CDR3 DNA: 39 bases, framed from base 1. V was cut back by 2 bases and J by 11 bases, leaving a gap of 13 bases between them. Per the germline V gene, SGHTA is the CDR1 and FQGNSA is the CDR2. The sample is drawn from a study of T cell repertoires in cytomegalovirus infection (dated by TCRdb to between 2018 and 2021). Study-wide context: Because public TCR beta signatures pointed to carriage of CMV infection together with the matching HLA type, the HLA type of each donor mattered for the analysis.

TCRdb lists the instrument as Illumina HiSeq 1500. TCRdb took the public reads, trimmed them with fastp at Q25, ran MiXCR for clone calling and kept in-frame beta chains. Each entry is one CDR3 protein sequence, shown with its most common DNA and genes. For this sample the table gives 200,000 to 250,000 distinct CDR3 sequences, of which around 6.4% were detected only once. Less than 7.5% of the sample is taken by the ten largest. The paper as a whole reports these results and caveats: In both this cohort and an independent approximately 350-donor cohort, the cumulative frequency of public TCR beta family members distinguished carriers of CMV infection plus the relevant HLA type. The ex vivo response was dominated by HLA-C-restricted CMV-specific TCR beta clonotypes, which also provided the single most frequent clonotype in two of eight donors.

Here the chain combines TRBV7-2 and TRBJ2-1; the D segment cannot be called with confidence. Material: PBMCs. The sequence was collected from a human donor in good health (CMV status not recorded). Some clones in this sample may be carry-over from other donors' samples. For the CDR3, the sequence is CASSLKGKSKQFF. The nucleotides read TGTGCCAGCAGCTTAAAAGGGAAGTCTAAGCAGTTCTTC.